The source of this T cell receptor (beta chain) is a study of shared clonotypes between healthy human individuals. Notes on the study in general: Estimated clonotype richness was generally higher in naive than memory subsets.

Repertoires were generated with immunoSEQ multiplex PCR, while TCRdb's copy carries only in-frame clones and drops some. The sample has 400,000 to 600,000 clones, 95% to 96% seen once. Turning to this clone: The antigen is undetermined.

The clonotype originates from a woman in her twenties or thirties in good health. Input material: naive CD4+ T cells sorted from blood. As to subset: CD45RA+ positively selected.

This chain's CDR3 is CASADAASGWGEQYF. CDR3 bases: TGTGCCAGCGCCGACGCGGCTAGCGGTTGGGGGGAGCAGTACTTC. The J gene is TRBJ2-7, the V gene TRBV28; TRBD2 matches 7 bases. The germline V gene has CDR1 MDHEN and CDR2 SYDVKM. CDR3 size: 15 residues. V shed 8 bases, J shed 7 bases, and the junction held 17 bases outside the gene matches.